This TCR beta chain appears in the sequencing data of a study of T-cell reconstitution after alpha-beta-depleted transplantation in children (dated by TCRdb to 2016 to 2018). Regarding the research as a whole: Using TCR repertoire profiling, the study quantitatively followed how T-cell immune reconstitution unfolded in children after TCRalphabeta/CD19-depleted allogeneic hematopoietic cell transplantation.

The library was built by means of PCR. The sequencing machine was an Illumina HiSeq 2500. TCR libraries were prepared with molecular barcoding, using unique molecular identifiers to normalize TCRbeta repertoire quantification. Using fastp trimming at Q25 and MiXCR clonotype assembly, TCRdb reanalyzed the public sequencing data and kept in-frame beta chains. Rows are combined by CDR3 protein, so each entry shows the most common genes and DNA. The sample records about 490,000 distinct CDR3 sequences, over 9.5% of which are singletons. In total, the top ten clones hold around 2% of the sample. The CDR3, cysteine through phenylalanine, is 14 amino acids long. Only the CDR3 DNA is retained, 42 bases long and in frame from the first base. From the germline V gene, CDR1 is KGHSH and CDR2 is LQKENI. At the junction V is shortened by 6 bases and J by 6 bases, with 16 bases in between. This clonotype was observed many times. There is no known antigen for this receptor. Base qualities were left out, and no much larger clone turns up one base away.

General study outcomes and caveats: The high TCRbeta diversity at day 60 in some patients was ascribed to recipient T cells and intrathymic progenitors that had survived conditioning. Over subsequent months, a decline in hyperexpanded clone frequencies was noted, and after one year, T-cell counts and TCRbeta diversity were mostly ascribed to newly produced T cells. The apparently early recovery of alphabetaT-cell counts about two months after transplant reportedly depended on only several hundred rapidly expanded clones that came from non-depleted graft cells.

Per the publication, the treatment or condition label means: allogeneic hematopoietic cell transplantation with graft depleted of TCRalphabeta T cells and CD19 B cells. Transplant recipients were children who received TCRalphabeta/CD19-depleted allogeneic hematopoietic cell grafts. The chain links TRBV18 with TRBJ2-3, and TRBD2 may be the D gene, going by 5 matching bases. Sequences were derived from PBMCs, sampled before TCRalphabeta/CD19-depleted stem cell transplant. The clonotype was recovered from a child younger than 10 with inherited bone marrow failure, due to receive a stem cell transplant. The CDR3 protein: CASSPKREPDTQYF. The DNA reads TGTGCCAGCTCGCCCAAGAGGGAACCTGATACGCAGTATTTT.